A single sample is the source of the 20 T cell receptor beta chains below, sequenced in a study of T cell repertoires in cytomegalovirus infection. Their antigen targets remain unknown. One entry per CDR3 protein results from TCRdb running MiXCR on the reads. The sample lists some 920,000 distinct CDR3 sequences, around 30% occurring once. Sample: cultured CD8+ T cells from PBMCs, taken from culture after CMV antigen stimulation. Receptors originate from a human donor in good health (CMV status not recorded). Some clones in this sample may be carry-over from other donors' samples.

This clonotype was picked up a small number of times. V gene TRBV10-3 combines with J gene TRBJ1-1, with 10 bases matching TRBD1. Per germline, CDR1 ENHRY and CDR2 SYGVKD. V shed 6 bases and J 5 bases; nucleotides not matched to a gene: 3. This CDR3 has 13 amino acids. CDR3 residues: CAIRTGGETEAFF. The CDR3 DNA reads TGTGCCATCAGGACAGGGGGCGAAACTGAAGCTTTCTTT.

This chain connects TRBV6-2 or TRBV6-3 to TRBJ1-2, with D perhaps matching TRBD1 (6 bases). This CDR3 region has 16 residues. Germline V CDR1 and CDR2: MNHEY, SVGEGT. Trimming took off 3 bases at V and 4 bases at J, with 18 bases between the two ends. This CDR3 reads CASSYNPVGQPYGYTF. The CDR3 nucleotides are TGTGCCAGCAGTTATAATCCAGTCGGACAGCCCTATGGCTACACCTTC.

Only a few counts were recorded for this clonotype. The chain couples TRBV11-2 to TRBJ2-1; TRBD2 aligns across 12 bases. Germline assignment: CDR1 SGHAT and CDR2 FQNNGV. There are 18 residues in the CDR3. V was pared by 1 base and J by 0 bases, with 4 bases of the junction left unmatched. CDR3 coding DNA: TGTGCCAGCAGCTTAGGACTAGCGGGGGTGAGCTCCTACAATGAGCAGTTCTTC. Translated: CASSLGLAGVSSYNEQFF.

The chain uses TRBV5-6 and TRBJ1-2; weak D call: TRBD1 (5 bases). V lost 3 bases, J lost 4 bases, and 16 bases lay in between. This CDR3 region has 15 residues. CDR1 SGHDT and CDR2 YYEEEE come from the germline V gene. This CDR3 reads CASSSRITGRYGYTF. As DNA, the CDR3 is TGTGCCAGCAGCTCGCGAATTACAGGCCGCTATGGCTACACCTTC.

This clonotype was observed a single time. This chain connects TRBV7-4 to TRBJ2-3; no clear D. This CDR3 is built from 15 residues. Trimming took 1 base from V and 4 from J, leaving 12 bases between them. From germline, CDR1 is SGHVT and CDR2 SQSDAQ. CDR3 sequence (DNA): TGTGCCAGCAGCTTAGTGATCCGTTCATCAGATACGCAGTATTTT. Its translation is CASSLVIRSSDTQYF.

The rearrangement joins TRBV27 to TRBJ2-3, with TRBD1 as a possible D gene (6 bases). The CDR3 is 13 residues long. In germline, CDR1 is MNHEY, CDR2 SMNVEV (reference sequence). V was pared by 6 bases and J by 4 bases, with 11 bases between. DNA for the CDR3: TGTGCCAGCAGCTATACAGGGTCAGATACGCAGTATTTT. Its translation: CASSYTGSDTQYF.

This chain uses TRBV6-2 or TRBV6-3 with TRBJ2-2; D possibly corresponds to TRBD2 (6 bases). Germline-derived CDR1 and CDR2 are MNHEY and SVGEGT. V lost 7 bases and J 4 bases, leaving 10 bases between the germline ends. The CDR3 spans 13 residues. In DNA form, the CDR3 reads TGTGCCAGCAACAAAGCGGGCACCGGGGAGCTGTTTTTT. Encoded protein: CASNKAGTGELFF.

This clonotype was observed once. The junction departs from the called germline gene at one end, perhaps through a read error. The J gene is TRBJ2-5, the V gene TRBV7-9; D is uncertain. This CDR3 comprises 15 residues. The germline gives CDR1 SEHNR, CDR2 FQNEAQ (reference sequence). The CDR3 region is CSSSLGSFGQETQYF. The CDR3 DNA is TGTTCCAGCAGCTTAGGGTCGTTTGGCCAAGAGACCCAGTACTTC.

V is TRBV12-3 or TRBV12-4 and J is TRBJ2-3; no reliable D call. CDR3 length: 13 amino acids. The ends were cut back, 6 bases at V and 4 bases at J, with 11 bases in the middle. DNA for the CDR3: TGTGCCAGCAGCCCGCTCCAGCCAGATACGCAGTATTTT. It encodes CASSPLQPDTQYF.

There are a few counts of this clonotype. V usage is TRBV27 and J usage is TRBJ1-5, with D tentatively TRBD1 (6 bases). Germline CDR1 is MNHEY and CDR2 is SMNVEV (reference sequence). This CDR3 spans 17 amino acids. With 5 bases removed from V and 5 bases from J, the gap between germline ends came to 22 bases. CDR3 protein: CASSPLATGLLHQPQHF. Here the CDR3 DNA reads TGTGCCAGCAGTCCGCTCGCTACAGGGTTGTTGCATCAGCCCCAGCATTTT.

The sample holds many counts of this clonotype. This chain connects TRBV7-2 to TRBJ2-5; D might be TRBD2 (5 bases). The CDR3 runs to 14 residues. Germline V CDR1 and CDR2: SGHTA, FQGNSA. Deletions cut 1 base from V and 2 bases from J, with 8 bases between. CDR3 protein: CASSLDGDQETQYF. Written as DNA, the CDR3 is TGTGCCAGCAGCTTAGACGGGGATCAAGAGACCCAGTACTTC. Together with reference TRBV7-2 and TRBJ2-5, the CDR3 gives the full variable domain: GAGVSQSPSNKVTEKGKDVELRCDPISGHTALYWYRQSLGQGLEFLIYFQGNSAPDKSGLPSDRFSAERTGGSVSTLTIQRTQQEDSAVYLCASSLDGDQETQYFGPGTRLLVL.

The V gene is TRBV28, the J gene TRBJ2-4; 10 bases are shared with TRBD1. Trimming cost V 5 bases and J 6 bases; bases outside gene matches: 22. The CDR3 runs to 20 residues. Germline V gene sequence: CDR1 MDHEN, CDR2 SYDVKM. The CDR3 DNA reads TGTGCCAGCAGTCCGGACAGGGGGGTGCCGTTCGGGGCTTTCGTAAACATTCAGTACTTC. As protein: CASSPDRGVPFGAFVNIQYF.

This clonotype was seen a few times. The rearrangement joins TRBV4-2 to TRBJ1-2; TRBD1 might be the D (6 bases). Trimming shortened V by 2 bases and J by 2 bases, and 18 bases separated the two germline ends. The germline gives CDR1 LGHNA, CDR2 YNFKEQ. The CDR3 loop spans 17 amino acids. This CDR3 is CASSQRPPSDRNYGYTF. DNA for the CDR3: TGTGCCAGCAGCCAAAGGCCTCCTTCTGACAGGAACTATGGCTACACCTTC.

This chain links TRBV6-8 with TRBJ1-5, with D unclear. The CDR3 loop spans 14 amino acids. The germline gives CDR1 MNHGY, CDR2 SAAAGT. Between the trimmed V and J ends, which lost 3 bases and 0 bases, there was a span of 6 bases. CDR3 sequence: CASSYQSSNQPQHF. CDR3 sequence (DNA): TGTGCCAGCAGTTATCAGAGTAGCAATCAGCCCCAGCATTTT.

The chain couples TRBV2 to TRBJ2-3; 8 bases line up with TRBD1. The junction had 7 bases not matched to a gene; V was cut back by 3 bases and J by 5 bases. From germline, CDR1 is SNHLY and CDR2 FYNNEI. This CDR3 is built from 15 residues. The CDR3 region has the DNA TGTGCCAGCAGTGACGGGGGACAGGCCATAGATACGCAGTATTTT. It yields the protein CASSDGGQAIDTQYF.

The chain carries TRBV28 and TRBJ2-7; D is unresolved. Trimming pared 6 bases from V and 0 bases from J, leaving 9 bases between. The CDR3 covers 13 residues. The germline V gene has CDR1 MDHEN and CDR2 SYDVKM. The CDR3: CASSQGSSYEQYV. DNA of the CDR3: TGTGCCAGCAGCCAAGGTAGCTCCTACGAGCAGTACGTC.

In this sample, this clonotype turned up many times. The rearrangement joins TRBV2 to TRBJ1-3, with 10 bases lining up with TRBD1. Trimming cost V 7 bases and J 0 bases; bases outside gene matches: 21. CDR3 length: 21 amino acids. Per germline, CDR1 SNHLY and CDR2 FYNNEI. CDR3 in amino acids: CASMKKILGTGVLFSGNTIYF. The CDR3 nucleotides read TGTGCCAGCATGAAAAAGATCCTCGGGACAGGGGTCCTCTTCTCTGGAAACACCATATATTTT.

In this sample, this clonotype turned up a few times. V gene TRBV10-3 combines with J gene TRBJ2-1, with 8 bases matching TRBD2. The germline gives CDR1 ENHRY, CDR2 SYGVKD. V lost 2 bases to trimming and J lost 4 bases; unmatched junction nucleotides: 7. The CDR3 consists of 16 residues. This chain's CDR3 is CAISEGGGGKYNEQFF. CDR3 sequence (DNA): TGTGCCATCAGTGAGGGAGGCGGGGGGAAATACAATGAGCAGTTCTTC.

This clonotype was counted a single time. The chain couples TRBV29-1 to TRBJ1-1, with D unresolved. Germline V gene data show CDR1 as SQVTM and CDR2 as ANQGSEA. The CDR3 has 17 amino acids. Trimming left V 6 bases short and J 2 bases short, with 25 bases between. CDR3 in amino acids: CSVEGGSQLPVNTEAFF. CDR3 nucleotide sequence: TGCAGCGTGGAGGGAGGGTCCCAACTTCCCGTCAACACTGAAGCTTTCTTT.

The gene calls are TRBV6-6 and TRBJ1-5; D remains ambiguous. Germline CDR1 MNHNY, CDR2 SVGAGI (reference sequence). CDR3 size: 12 residues. Trimming cost V 11 bases and J 4 bases, with 12 bases left between them. CDR3 amino acids: CACEGRNQPQHF. The CDR3 nucleotides are TGTGCCTGCGAAGGGAGAAATCAGCCCCAGCATTTT.